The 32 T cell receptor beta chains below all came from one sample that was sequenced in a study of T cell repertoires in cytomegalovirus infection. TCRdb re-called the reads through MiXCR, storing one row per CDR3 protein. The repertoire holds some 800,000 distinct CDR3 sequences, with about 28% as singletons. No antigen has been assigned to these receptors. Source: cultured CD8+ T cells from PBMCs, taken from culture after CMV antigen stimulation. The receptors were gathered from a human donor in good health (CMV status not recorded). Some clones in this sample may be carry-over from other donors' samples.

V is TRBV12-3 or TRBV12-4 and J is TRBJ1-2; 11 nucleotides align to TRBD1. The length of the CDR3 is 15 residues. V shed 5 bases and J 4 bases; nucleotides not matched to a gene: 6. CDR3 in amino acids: CASSVGTGGFYGYTF. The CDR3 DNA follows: TGTGCCAGCAGTGTCGGGACAGGGGGTTTCTATGGCTACACCTTC.

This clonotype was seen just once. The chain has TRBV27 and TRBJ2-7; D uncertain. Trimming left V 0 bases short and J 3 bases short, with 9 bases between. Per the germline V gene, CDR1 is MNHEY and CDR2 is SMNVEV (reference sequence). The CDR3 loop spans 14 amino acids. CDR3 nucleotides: TGTGCCAGCAGTTTATCTTTCGGGTTCTACGAGCAGTACTTC. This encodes CASSLSFGFYEQYF.

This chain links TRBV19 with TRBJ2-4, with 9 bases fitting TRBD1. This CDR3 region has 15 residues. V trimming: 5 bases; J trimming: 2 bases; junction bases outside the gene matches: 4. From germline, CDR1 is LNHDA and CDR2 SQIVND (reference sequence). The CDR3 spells CASSPGQGPKNIQYF. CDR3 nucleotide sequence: TGTGCCAGTAGTCCGGGACAGGGTCCCAAAAACATTCAGTACTTC.

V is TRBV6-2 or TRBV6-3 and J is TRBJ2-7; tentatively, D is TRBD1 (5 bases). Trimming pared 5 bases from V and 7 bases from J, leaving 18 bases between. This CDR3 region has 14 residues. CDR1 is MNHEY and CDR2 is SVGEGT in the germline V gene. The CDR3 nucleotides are TGTGCCAGCAGTGATCCCGACAGACTTCGTGAGCAGTACGTC. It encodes CASSDPDRLREQYV.

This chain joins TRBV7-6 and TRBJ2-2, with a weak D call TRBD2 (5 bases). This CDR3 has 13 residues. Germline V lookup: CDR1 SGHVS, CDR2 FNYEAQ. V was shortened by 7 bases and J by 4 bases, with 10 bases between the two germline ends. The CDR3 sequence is CASTLGPTGELFF. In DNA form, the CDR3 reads TGTGCCAGCACACTAGGGCCCACCGGGGAGCTGTTTTTT.

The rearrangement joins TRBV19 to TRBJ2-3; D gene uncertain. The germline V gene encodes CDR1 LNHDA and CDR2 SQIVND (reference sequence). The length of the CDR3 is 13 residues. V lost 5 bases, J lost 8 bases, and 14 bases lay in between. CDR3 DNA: TGTGCCAGTAGTTCCGAAGACTGGGTTACGCAGTATTTT. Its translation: CASSSEDWVTQYF.

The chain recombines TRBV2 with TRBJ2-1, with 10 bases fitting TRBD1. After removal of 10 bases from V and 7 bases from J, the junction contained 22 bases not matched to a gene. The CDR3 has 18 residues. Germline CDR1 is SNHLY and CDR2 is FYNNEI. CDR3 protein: CATILQKFSGQGINEQFF. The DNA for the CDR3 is TGTGCCACCATTCTCCAAAAATTCTCGGGACAGGGGATTAATGAGCAGTTCTTC.

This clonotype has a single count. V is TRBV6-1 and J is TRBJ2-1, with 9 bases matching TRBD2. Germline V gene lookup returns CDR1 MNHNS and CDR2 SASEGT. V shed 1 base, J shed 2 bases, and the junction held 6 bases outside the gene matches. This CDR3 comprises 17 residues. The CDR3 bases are TGTGCCAGCAGTGAAGTGCGAAGCGGGGGGACCTACAATGAGCAGTTCTTC. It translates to CASSEVRSGGTYNEQFF.

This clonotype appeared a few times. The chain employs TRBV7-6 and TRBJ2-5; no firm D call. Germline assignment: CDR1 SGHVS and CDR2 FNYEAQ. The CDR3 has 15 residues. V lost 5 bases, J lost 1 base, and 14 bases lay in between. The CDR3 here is CASSTRRVPQETQYF. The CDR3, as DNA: TGTGCCAGCAGCACGCGTCGGGTTCCCCAAGAGACCCAGTACTTC.

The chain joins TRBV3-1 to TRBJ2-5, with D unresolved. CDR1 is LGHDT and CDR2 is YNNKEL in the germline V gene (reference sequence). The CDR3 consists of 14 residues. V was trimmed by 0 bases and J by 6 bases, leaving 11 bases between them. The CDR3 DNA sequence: TGTGCCAGCAGCCAAGATAACCGGAGCAAGACCCAGTACTTC. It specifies CASSQDNRSKTQYF.

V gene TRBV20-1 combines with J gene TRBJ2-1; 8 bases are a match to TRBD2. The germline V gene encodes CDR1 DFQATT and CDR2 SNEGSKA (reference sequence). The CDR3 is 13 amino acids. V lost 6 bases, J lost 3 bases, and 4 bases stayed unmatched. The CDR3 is CSAPGLDYNEQFF. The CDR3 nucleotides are TGCAGTGCGCCGGGACTAGACTACAATGAGCAGTTCTTC.

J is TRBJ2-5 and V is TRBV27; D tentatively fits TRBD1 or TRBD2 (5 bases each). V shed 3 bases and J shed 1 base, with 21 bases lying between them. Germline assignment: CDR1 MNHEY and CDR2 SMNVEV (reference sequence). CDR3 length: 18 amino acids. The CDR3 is CASSLSAGDGVFQETQYF. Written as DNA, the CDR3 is TGTGCCAGCAGTTTGTCGGCCGGGGACGGGGTCTTCCAAGAGACCCAGTACTTC.

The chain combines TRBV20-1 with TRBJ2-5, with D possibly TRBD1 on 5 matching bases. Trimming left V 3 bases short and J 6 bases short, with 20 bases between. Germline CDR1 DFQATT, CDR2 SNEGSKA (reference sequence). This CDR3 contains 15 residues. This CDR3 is CSASPEKGRSQTQYF. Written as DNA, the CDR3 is TGCAGTGCTAGCCCTGAAAAGGGGCGGTCGCAGACCCAGTACTTC.

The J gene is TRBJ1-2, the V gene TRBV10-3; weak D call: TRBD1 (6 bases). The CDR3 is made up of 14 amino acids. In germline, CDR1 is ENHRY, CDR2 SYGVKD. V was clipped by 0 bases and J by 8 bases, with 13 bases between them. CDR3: CAISESGSTGGYTF. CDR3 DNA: TGTGCCATCAGTGAGTCGGGAAGTACAGGGGGCTACACCTTC.

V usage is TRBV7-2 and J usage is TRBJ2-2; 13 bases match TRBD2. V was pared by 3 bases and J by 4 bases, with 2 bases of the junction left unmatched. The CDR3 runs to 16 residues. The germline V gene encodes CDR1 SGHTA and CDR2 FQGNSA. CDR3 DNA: TGTGCCAGCAGCTTTACTAGCGGGGGGGCCACCGGGGAGCTGTTTTTT. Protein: CASSFTSGGATGELFF.

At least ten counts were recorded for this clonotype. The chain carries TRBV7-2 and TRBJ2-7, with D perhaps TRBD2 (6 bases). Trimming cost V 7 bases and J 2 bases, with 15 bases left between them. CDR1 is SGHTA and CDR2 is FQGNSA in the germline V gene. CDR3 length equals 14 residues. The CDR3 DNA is TGTGCCAGCACCCTACAGGAGGGTGCCTACGAGCAGTACTTC. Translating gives CASTLQEGAYEQYF. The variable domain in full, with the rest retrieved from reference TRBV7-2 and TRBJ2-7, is GAGVSQSPSNKVTEKGKDVELRCDPISGHTALYWYRQSLGQGLEFLIYFQGNSAPDKSGLPSDRFSAERTGGSVSTLTIQRTQQEDSAVYLCASTLQEGAYEQYFGPGTRLTVT.

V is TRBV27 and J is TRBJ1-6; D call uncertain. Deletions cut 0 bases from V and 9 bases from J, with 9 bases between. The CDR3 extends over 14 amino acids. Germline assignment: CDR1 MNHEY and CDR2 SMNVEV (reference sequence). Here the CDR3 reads CASSLSGLISPLHF. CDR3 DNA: TGTGCCAGCAGTTTATCGGGTCTTATTTCACCCCTCCACTTT.

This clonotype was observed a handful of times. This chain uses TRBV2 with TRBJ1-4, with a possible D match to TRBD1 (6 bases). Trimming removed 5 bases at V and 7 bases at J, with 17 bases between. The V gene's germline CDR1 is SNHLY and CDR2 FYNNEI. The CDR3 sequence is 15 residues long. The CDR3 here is CASSPGLQGREKLFF. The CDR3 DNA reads TGTGCCAGCAGTCCCGGGCTACAGGGACGTGAAAAACTGTTTTTT.

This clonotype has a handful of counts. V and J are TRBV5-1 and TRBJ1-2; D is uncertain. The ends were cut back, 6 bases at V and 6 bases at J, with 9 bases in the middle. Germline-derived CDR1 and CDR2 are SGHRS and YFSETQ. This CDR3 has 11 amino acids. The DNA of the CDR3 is TGCGCCAGCAAACTAAGCGATGGCTACACCTTC. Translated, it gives CASKLSDGYTF.

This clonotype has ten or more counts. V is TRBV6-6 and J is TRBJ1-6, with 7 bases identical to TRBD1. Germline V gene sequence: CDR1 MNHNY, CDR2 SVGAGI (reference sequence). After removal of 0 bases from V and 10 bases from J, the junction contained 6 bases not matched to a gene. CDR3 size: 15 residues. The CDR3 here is CASSYSGRGDSPLHF. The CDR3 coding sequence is TGTGCCAGCAGTTACTCGGGCAGGGGGGACTCACCCCTCCACTTT.

The chain's CDR3 is CASSWGQASEYF. CDR3 DNA: TGTGCCAGCAGCTGGGGACAGGCGAGCGAGTATTTT. The chain joins TRBV12-3 or TRBV12-4 to TRBJ2-3, with 8 bases that match TRBD1. CDR3 length: 12 residues. With V trimmed by 6 bases and J by 13 bases, 9 bases remained unmatched.

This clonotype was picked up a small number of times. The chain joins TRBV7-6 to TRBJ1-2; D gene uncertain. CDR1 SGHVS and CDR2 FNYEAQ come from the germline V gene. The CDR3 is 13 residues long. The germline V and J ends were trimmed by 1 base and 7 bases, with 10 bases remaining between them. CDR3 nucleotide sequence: TGTGCCAGCAGCTTAGGAGCAGTCCCTGGCTACACCTTC. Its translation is CASSLGAVPGYTF.

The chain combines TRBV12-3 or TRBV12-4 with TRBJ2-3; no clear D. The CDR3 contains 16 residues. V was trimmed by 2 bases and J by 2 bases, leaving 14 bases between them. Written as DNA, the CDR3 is TGTGCCAGCAGTTTAATCCGGCAGGCCACCACAGATACGCAGTATTTT. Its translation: CASSLIRQATTDTQYF.

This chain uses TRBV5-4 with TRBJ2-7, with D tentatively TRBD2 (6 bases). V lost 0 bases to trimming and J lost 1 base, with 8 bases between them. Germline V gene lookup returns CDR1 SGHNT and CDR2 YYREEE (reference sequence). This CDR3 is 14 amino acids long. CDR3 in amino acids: CASSLAGESYEQYF. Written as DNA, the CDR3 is TGTGCCAGCAGCTTGGCGGGGGAGTCCTACGAGCAGTACTTC.

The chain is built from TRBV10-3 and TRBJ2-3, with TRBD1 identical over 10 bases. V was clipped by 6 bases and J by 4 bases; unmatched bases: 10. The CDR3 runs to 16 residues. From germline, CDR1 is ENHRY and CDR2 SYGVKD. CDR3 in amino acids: CAISPNDRGHADTQYF. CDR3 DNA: TGTGCCATCAGCCCGAATGACAGGGGGCACGCAGATACGCAGTATTTT.

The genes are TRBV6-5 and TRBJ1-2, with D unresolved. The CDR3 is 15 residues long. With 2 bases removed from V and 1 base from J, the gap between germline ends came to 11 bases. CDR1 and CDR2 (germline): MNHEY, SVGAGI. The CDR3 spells CASSYGRHSNYGYTF. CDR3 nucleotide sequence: TGTGCCAGCAGTTACGGGAGACACAGTAACTATGGCTACACCTTC.

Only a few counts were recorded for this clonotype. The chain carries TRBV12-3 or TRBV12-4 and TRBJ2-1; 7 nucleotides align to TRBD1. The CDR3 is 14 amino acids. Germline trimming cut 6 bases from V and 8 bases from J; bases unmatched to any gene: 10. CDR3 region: CASSRLTGDDEQFF. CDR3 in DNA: TGTGCCAGCAGCCGCCTTACAGGGGATGATGAGCAGTTCTTC.

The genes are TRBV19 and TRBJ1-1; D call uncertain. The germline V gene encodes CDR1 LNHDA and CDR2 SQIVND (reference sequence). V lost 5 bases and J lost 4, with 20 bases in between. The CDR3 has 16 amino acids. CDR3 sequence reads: CASSYGSPNSGTEAFF. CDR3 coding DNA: TGTGCCAGTAGTTACGGGTCTCCCAACAGCGGCACTGAAGCTTTCTTT.

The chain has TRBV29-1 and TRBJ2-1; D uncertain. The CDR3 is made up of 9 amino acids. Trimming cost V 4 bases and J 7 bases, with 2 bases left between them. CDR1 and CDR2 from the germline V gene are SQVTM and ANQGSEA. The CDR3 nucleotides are TGCAGCGTTGCTAATGAGCAGTTCTTC. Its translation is CSVANEQFF.

The CDR3 nucleotides are TGTGCCAGCAGTTTTAATATGGCCACGAATGGCTACACCTTC. Its protein product is CASSFNMATNGYTF. The V gene is TRBV12-3 or TRBV12-4, the J gene TRBJ1-2; no clear D gene. The CDR3 spans 14 residues. V shed 3 bases and J shed 6 bases, with 14 bases lying between them.

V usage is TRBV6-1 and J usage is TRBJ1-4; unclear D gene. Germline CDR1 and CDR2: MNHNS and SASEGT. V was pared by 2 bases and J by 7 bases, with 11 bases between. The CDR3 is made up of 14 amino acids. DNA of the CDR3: TGTGCCAGCAGTGAAAATGCAGGTCCTGAAAAACTGTTTTTT. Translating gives CASSENAGPEKLFF.

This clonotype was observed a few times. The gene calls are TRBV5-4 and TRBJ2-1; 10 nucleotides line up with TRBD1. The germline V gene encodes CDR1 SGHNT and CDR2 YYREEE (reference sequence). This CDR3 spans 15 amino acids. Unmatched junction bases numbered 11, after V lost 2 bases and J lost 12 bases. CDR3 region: CASSFGQGGTRGQFF. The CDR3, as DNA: TGTGCCAGCAGCTTCGGACAGGGGGGGACTAGGGGGCAGTTCTTC.